Each of the 2 T cell receptor beta chains below was sequenced from the same sample in a study of cytomegalovirus exposure and HLA in healthy donors. Clones were sequenced by immunoSEQ multiplex PCR, and TCRdb holds only the in-frame ones, with some missing. The repertoire holds about 88,000 clones, less than 90% seen once, with about an eighth in the top ten. Sequencing was performed on PBMCs. The source is a woman between 18 and 29 years old in good health and CMV-seropositive.

CDR3 sequence reads: CASSLFDSGNTF. CDR3 bases: TGTGCCAGCAGCTTATTTGACAGTGGAAACACCTTC. The chain has TRBV11-2 and TRBJ1-2, with D tentatively TRBD1 (5 bases). The CDR3 runs 12 residues. The V and J ends lost 2 bases and 12 bases respectively, with 13 bases between them. The germline V gene has CDR1 SGHAT and CDR2 FQNNGV.

This clone was found once. DNA of the CDR3: TGTGCCAGCAGTGAACAGGGGGGAAATGAAAAACTGTTTTTT. The encoded protein is CASSEQGGNEKLFF. The chain carries TRBV6-1 and TRBJ1-4; 7 bases are shared with TRBD1. The V segment lost 2 bases and the J segment 5 bases; nucleotides outside the gene matches: 2. The CDR3 covers 14 residues. From germline, CDR1 is MNHNS and CDR2 SASEGT.